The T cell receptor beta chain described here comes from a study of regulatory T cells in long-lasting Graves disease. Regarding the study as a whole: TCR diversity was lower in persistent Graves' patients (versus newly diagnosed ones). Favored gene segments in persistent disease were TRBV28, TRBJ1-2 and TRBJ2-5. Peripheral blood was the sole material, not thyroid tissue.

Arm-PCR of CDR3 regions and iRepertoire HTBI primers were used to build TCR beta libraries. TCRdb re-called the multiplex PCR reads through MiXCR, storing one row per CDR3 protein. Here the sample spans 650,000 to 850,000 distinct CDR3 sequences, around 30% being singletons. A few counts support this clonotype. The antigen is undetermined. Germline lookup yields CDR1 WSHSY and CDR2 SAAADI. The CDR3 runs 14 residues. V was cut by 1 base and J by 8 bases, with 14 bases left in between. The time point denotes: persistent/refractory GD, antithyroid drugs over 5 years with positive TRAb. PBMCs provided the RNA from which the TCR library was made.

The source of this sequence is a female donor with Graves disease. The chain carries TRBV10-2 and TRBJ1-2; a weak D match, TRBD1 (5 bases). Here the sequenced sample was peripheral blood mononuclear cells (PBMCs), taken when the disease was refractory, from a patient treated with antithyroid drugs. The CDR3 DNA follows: TGCGCCAGCAGTGAGTGGGCAGGGTATGAGGGCTACACCTTC. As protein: CASSEWAGYEGYTF.